This T cell receptor (beta chain) is from a study of T cells in Graves' hyperthyroidism and ophthalmopathy. Amplified regions were TCR beta CDR3 sequences from RNA transcripts. HTBI primers were the set used in a first-round RT-PCR of the TCR CDR3. TCRdb ran MiXCR on the multiplex PCR reads and lists one entry per CDR3 protein. This table holds 300,000 to 450,000 distinct CDR3 sequences, approximately 25% found once. In regard to this clonotype: Its target is not known.

The CDR3 consists of 18 residues. V dropped 4 bases and J dropped 3 bases, with 19 bases sitting between them. Germline CDR1 reads MNHEY; CDR2 reads SVGAGI. Findings and caveats of the study: Clonotypes that were expanded in thyroid above 0.001 mostly appeared in blood too. Median prediction lead before ophthalmopathy onset was about 6.5 months with the model.

The chain employs TRBV6-5 and TRBJ2-6, with D possibly TRBD2 on 6 matching bases. Sequenced sample: blood. The clonotype originates from a man aged 50 or older with Graves' hyperthyroidism. CDR3 amino acids: CASSSGGIWVGGANVLTF. CDR3 nucleotide sequence: TGTGCCAGCAGTTCCGGAGGGATCTGGGTGGGTGGGGCCAACGTCCTGACTTTC.